The present TCR beta chain was sequenced within a study of response to subunit inactivated influenza vaccine. This clonotype occurred many times. TCRdb passed the RT-PCR reads through MiXCR, listing each CDR3 protein once. The sample holds about 160,000 distinct CDR3 sequences; 11% are singletons and the top ten take roughly 12%. Sequencing used non-naive T cells sorted from PBMCs, obtained about 6 weeks after vaccination. The TCR sequence derives from a man in his fifties who received an inactivated influenza vaccine.

The CDR3 spells CASSQGYKGFAYEQYF. CDR3 coding DNA: TGTGCCAGCAGCCAAGGATACAAGGGGTTCGCCTACGAGCAGTACTTC. V and J are TRBV14 and TRBJ2-7; weak D call: TRBD1 (5 bases). Per the germline V gene, CDR1 is SGHDN and CDR2 is FVKESK. This CDR3 is 16 amino acids long. Deletions cut 1 base from V and 2 bases from J, with 15 bases between.